The 10 T cell receptor beta chains in this list originate from one sample, sequenced in a study of T cells in Graves' hyperthyroidism and ophthalmopathy. Researchers took RNA transcripts and amplified the TCR beta CDR3 regions from them. In the first-round RT-PCR of the TCR CDR3, the HTBI primer set was used. Each CDR3 protein is one row after TCRdb ran MiXCR on the multiplex PCR reads. The sample yields 480,000 or so distinct CDR3 sequences, 46% seen once. Sequencing used peripheral blood or thyroid tissue (not recorded which). These receptors came from an adult woman with Graves' disease, either hyperthyroidism or ophthalmopathy (not recorded which).

CDR3 region: CASSMDSGELFF. CDR3 nucleotide sequence: TGTGCCAGCAGCATGGACAGTGGGGAGCTGTTTTTT. The chain uses TRBV7-9 and TRBJ2-2; tentatively, D is TRBD1 (6 bases). V shed 5 bases and J shed 8 bases, with 9 bases lying between them. Germline CDR1 is SEHNR and CDR2 is FQNEAQ (reference sequence). The CDR3 loop spans 12 amino acids.

This clonotype has more than one count but fewer than ten. The chain combines TRBV3-1 with TRBJ1-3; D uncertain. Between the trimmed V and J ends, which lost 1 base and 3 bases, there was a span of 7 bases. This CDR3 contains 14 residues. Germline values: CDR1 LGHDT, CDR2 YNNKEL (reference sequence). CDR3 sequence: CASSQGTVGNTIYF. The CDR3 nucleotides are TGTGCCAGCAGCCAAGGTACAGTTGGAAACACCATATATTTT.

A few counts support this clonotype. The chain joins TRBV7-9 to TRBJ1-5, with TRBD1 matching over 8 bases. V dropped 4 bases and J dropped 3; count of bases not matched to a gene: 5. CDR3 length: 15 residues. Germline V gene data show CDR1 as SEHNR and CDR2 as FQNEAQ (reference sequence). CDR3 region: CASSSGQGSNQPQHF. DNA of the CDR3: TGTGCCAGCAGCTCCGGACAGGGCTCCAATCAGCCCCAGCATTTT.

This clonotype was picked up a small number of times. This chain joins TRBV15 and TRBJ1-1; D unresolved. V lost 7 bases and J lost 2, with 14 bases in between. In germline, CDR1 is LNHNV, CDR2 YYDKDF (reference sequence). This CDR3 spans 14 amino acids. The CDR3 protein is CATNVGGINTEAFF. The DNA of the CDR3 is TGTGCCACCAATGTAGGCGGAATTAACACTGAAGCTTTCTTT.

This clonotype occurred a few times. The chain links TRBV7-9 to TRBJ1-5; perhaps TRBD1 as D (5 bases). The V gene's germline CDR1 is SEHNR and CDR2 FQNEAQ (reference sequence). The CDR3 consists of 14 residues. The V end lost 5 bases, the J end lost 7 bases, and 15 bases lay between the germline ends. The CDR3 nucleotides are TGTGCCAGCAGCCCCGGGACGGACCTACAGCCCCAGCATTTT. It yields the protein CASSPGTDLQPQHF.

This clonotype has ten or more counts. The chain couples TRBV6-6 to TRBJ1-6; 7 nucleotides match TRBD1. Germline V gives CDR1 MNHNY, CDR2 SVGAGI (reference sequence). This CDR3 has 14 amino acids. The V and J ends lost 5 bases and 5 bases, in that order; junction bases with no gene match: 3. DNA for the CDR3: TGTGCCAGCAGTCAGACAGGGAATAATTCACCCCTCCACTTT. This gives the protein CASSQTGNNSPLHF.

The chain has TRBV4-2 and TRBJ1-6, with D possibly TRBD1 on 5 matching bases. Germline V CDR1 and CDR2: LGHNA, YNFKEQ. CDR3 length equals 13 residues. V lost 4 bases to trimming and J lost 8 bases, with 9 bases between them. Here the CDR3 reads CASSRGLDSPLHF. CDR3 DNA: TGTGCCAGCAGCCGGGGGTTGGATTCACCCCTCCACTTT.

The rearrangement uses TRBV7-8 and TRBJ2-7, with 8 positions matching TRBD1. Trimming took 5 bases from V and 4 from J; bases not matched to a gene: 4. CDR1 is SGHVS and CDR2 is FQNEAQ in the germline V gene. This CDR3 is built from 13 residues. This CDR3 reads CASSQDREYEQYF. The CDR3, as DNA: TGTGCCAGCAGCCAGGACAGGGAGTACGAGCAGTACTTC.

This clonotype was found many times. V usage is TRBV20-1 and J usage is TRBJ1-5; no clear D gene. This CDR3 contains 13 residues. The germline gives CDR1 DFQATT, CDR2 SNEGSKA (reference sequence). V dropped 1 base and J dropped 0 bases, with 4 bases sitting between them. The CDR3 protein is CSARGTSNQPQHF. DNA for the CDR3: TGCAGTGCTAGAGGGACTAGCAATCAGCCCCAGCATTTT.

There are a few counts of this clonotype. CDR3 loop: CASSLAGRMPYEQYF. CDR3 bases: TGTGCCAGCAGCTTAGCCGGCAGGATGCCCTACGAGCAGTACTTC. The chain combines TRBV7-8 with TRBJ2-7, with D uncertain. From germline, CDR1 is SGHVS and CDR2 FQNEAQ. This CDR3 spans 15 amino acids. V was trimmed by 0 bases and J by 2 bases, leaving 11 bases between them.